The rows below give T cell receptor beta chains drawn from one sample of a study of blood T cell repertoires in COVID-19. Method: immunoSEQ multiplex PCR; TCRdb's copy keeps in-frame clones and lacks some. The sample comprises about 410,000 clones, around nine tenths of which are singletons, and 1.5% to 1.8% rests with the top ten. The specimen was peripheral blood. The receptors were gathered from a woman in her 40s with COVID-19, enrolled during active disease. CDR3s include the opening cysteine and the closing phenylalanine or tryptophan. Each record gives: CDR3 DNA, CDR3 protein, D gene, V gene, clone size, J gene. The D gene is left open where the match is weak. Size tells how often a clone was seen (once, few, many) or the class of an expanded clone, and some rows leave it out.

TGTGCCAGCAGTTTATCTAGGGGGAGCAATCAGCCCCAGCATTTT | CASSLSRGSNQPQHF | - | TRBV27 | - | TRBJ1-5
TGTGCCTGGGGCCTCCACTCCTATAATTCACCCCTCCACTTT | CAWGLHSYNSPLHF | - | TRBV30 | - | TRBJ1-6
TGTGCCAGCAGTTTCGGACCGGGACTAGCGGGAGGCCCCTACTTC | CASSFGPGLAGGPYF | TRBD2 | TRBV27 | - | TRBJ2-7
TGTGCCAGCAGTTACCGAGACAATGAGCAGTTCTTC | CASSYRDNEQFF | - | TRBV6-2/TRBV6-3 | once | TRBJ2-1
TGTGCCACCAGCGAGGACAGGGGGCAGCCCCAGCATTTT | CATSEDRGQPQHF | TRBD1 | TRBV15 | - | TRBJ1-5
TGCGCCAGCAGCCAAACAGGGGGAGGAAACACCATATATTTT | CASSQTGGGNTIYF | TRBD1 | TRBV4-3 | - | TRBJ1-3
TGTGCCAGCAGTTTTCGGACTAGATCGGGTGAGCAGTTCTTC | CASSFRTRSGEQFF | TRBD2 | TRBV28 | - | TRBJ2-1
TGTGCCAGCAGCGTAGGACCGGGACTAGCGGGCCAAGAGCAGTTCTTC | CASSVGPGLAGQEQFF | TRBD2 | TRBV9 | - | TRBJ2-1
TGTGCCAGCAGACCAGGGGGCGGTGGAACTGAAGCTTTCTTT | CASRPGGGGTEAFF | TRBD1 | TRBV6-6 | - | TRBJ1-1
TGTGCCAGCAGCGCGACAGGGGGCAGTTATTCACCCCTCCACTTT | CASSATGGSYSPLHF | TRBD1 | TRBV9 | - | TRBJ1-6
TGTGCCAGCAGTTTATTGTCGCTAGCGGGAGGGTACAATGAGCAGTTCTTC | CASSLLSLAGGYNEQFF | TRBD2 | TRBV28 | - | TRBJ2-1
TGTGCCAGCAGCCAAGACGGGTCTGGGGCCAACGTCCTGACTTTC | CASSQDGSGANVLTF | - | TRBV6-5 | - | TRBJ2-6
TGTGCCAGCAGCAGGTCGGGAGGCACTGAAGCTTTCTTT | CASSRSGGTEAFF | - | TRBV7-9 | - | TRBJ1-1
TGCGCCAGCAGCCAAGTTAAGTTCATCAGGGTGTTACACGAGCAGTACTTC | CASSQVKFIRVLHEQYF | - | TRBV4-3 | once | TRBJ2-7
TGTGCCACCAGCAGACCCAACAGGGCTGGGGCCAACGTCCTGACTTTC | CATSRPNRAGANVLTF | - | TRBV15 | - | TRBJ2-6
TGTGCCAGCTCACCATTAATGAGCGGGGGGAAGGATGAGCAGTTCTTC | CASSPLMSGGKDEQFF | TRBD2 | TRBV18 | - | TRBJ2-1
TGTGCCAGCACCAGACTAGCGGCGTACAATGAGCAGTTCTTC | CASTRLAAYNEQFF | TRBD2 | TRBV11-2 | - | TRBJ2-1
TGTGCCAGCAGGACAGGATCCTACGAGCAGTACTTC | CASRTGSYEQYF | - | TRBV6-5 | - | TRBJ2-7
TGTGCCAGCAGCCAAGTCCAGGGAGGGACCCAGTACTTC | CASSQVQGGTQYF | - | TRBV14 | - | TRBJ2-5
TGCGCCAGCAGCTTGCGGGGTTCCTACAATGAGCAGTTCTTC | CASSLRGSYNEQFF | - | TRBV5-1 | - | TRBJ2-1
TGTGCCAGCAGCTTACTTGCGGGGTCGAACACCGGGGAGCTGTTTTTT | CASSLLAGSNTGELFF | - | TRBV7-3 | - | TRBJ2-2